This T cell receptor beta chain was identified during a study of blood T cells in healthy people across ages. This CDR3 has 15 amino acids. Per the germline V gene, CDR1 is SGHTA and CDR2 is FQGTGA. Trimming took 6 bases from V and 4 from J, leaving 16 bases between them. PCR was performed a second time for roughly 7 to 12 cycles using a sample-barcoded 5' primer and a J-beta primer mix. TCRdb re-called the 5' RACE reads through MiXCR, storing one row per CDR3 protein. The sample yields about 1.6 million distinct CDR3 sequences, about 32% seen once. Each sample used at least 6 million PBMCs. The TCR comes from a woman aged 25 to 39 in good health. V usage is TRBV7-3 and J usage is TRBJ2-1, with D possibly TRBD2 on 5 matching bases. The sequenced material came from blood. This CDR3 is CASRADPTFYNEQFF. CDR3 bases: TGTGCCAGCAGAGCGGACCCTACCTTTTACAATGAGCAGTTCTTC.